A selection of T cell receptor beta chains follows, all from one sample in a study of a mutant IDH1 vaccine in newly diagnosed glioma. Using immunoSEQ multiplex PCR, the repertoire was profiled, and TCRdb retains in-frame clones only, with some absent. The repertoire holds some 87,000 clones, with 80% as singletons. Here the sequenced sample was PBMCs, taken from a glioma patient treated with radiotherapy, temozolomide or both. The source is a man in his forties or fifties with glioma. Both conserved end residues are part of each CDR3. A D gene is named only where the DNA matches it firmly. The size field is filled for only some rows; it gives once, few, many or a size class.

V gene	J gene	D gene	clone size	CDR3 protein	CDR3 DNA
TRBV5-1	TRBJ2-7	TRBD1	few	CASSMTGPYEQYF	TGCGCCAGCAGCATGACAGGGCCCTACGAGCAGTACTTC
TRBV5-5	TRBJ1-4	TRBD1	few	CASSLGQGALTNEKLFF	TGTGCCAGCAGCTTGGGACAGGGGGCACTGACTAATGAAAAACTGTTTTTT
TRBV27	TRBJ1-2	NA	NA	CASSLSWGRETYGYTF	TGTGCCAGCAGTTTATCGTGGGGCAGGGAGACCTATGGCTACACCTTC
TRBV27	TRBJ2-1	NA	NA	CASSYRYNEQFF	TGTGCCAGCAGTTACCGTTACAATGAGCAGTTCTTC
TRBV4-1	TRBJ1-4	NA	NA	CASSYVESGEKLFF	TGCGCCAGCAGCTATGTTGAGAGTGGGGAAAAACTGTTTTTT
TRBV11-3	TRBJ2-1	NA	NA	CASSLFHISGSYNEQFF	TGTGCCAGCAGCTTATTCCATATTTCCGGCTCCTACAATGAGCAGTTCTTC
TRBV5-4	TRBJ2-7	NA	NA	CASSLEASTSGEQYF	TGTGCCAGCAGCTTGGAGGCGTCTACTAGTGGGGAGCAGTACTTC
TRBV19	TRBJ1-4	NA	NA	CASSLRTDEKLFF	TGTGCCAGTAGCCTTAGGACAGATGAAAAACTGTTTTTT
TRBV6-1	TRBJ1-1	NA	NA	CASSYGTGNTEAFF	TGTGCCAGCAGCTATGGGACGGGGAACACTGAAGCTTTCTTT
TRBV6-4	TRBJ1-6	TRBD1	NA	CASRDRDRGNSPLHF	TGTGCCAGCAGGGACCGGGACAGGGGTAATTCACCCCTCCACTTT
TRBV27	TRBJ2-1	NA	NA	CASNGGRVFINEQFF	TGTGCCAGCAATGGGGGCAGGGTCTTTATAAATGAGCAGTTCTTC
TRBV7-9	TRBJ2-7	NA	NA	CASSWQGEQYF	TGTGCCAGCAGCTGGCAGGGGGAGCAGTACTTC
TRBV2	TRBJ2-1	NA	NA	CASRRGTNEQFF	TGTGCCAGCCGCCGCGGGACGAATGAGCAGTTCTTC
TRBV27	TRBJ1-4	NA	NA	CASSFGDGNEKLFF	TGTGCCAGCAGTTTTGGGGACGGGAATGAAAAACTGTTTTTT
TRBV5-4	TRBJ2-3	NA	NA	CASSLEPEDTQYF	TGTGCCAGCAGCTTGGAGCCGGAGGATACGCAGTATTTT
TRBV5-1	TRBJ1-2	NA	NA	CASSLGPDGGYTF	TGCGCCAGCAGCTTGGGTCCGGATGGGGGCTACACCTTC
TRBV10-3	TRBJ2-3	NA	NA	CAISDSGPTQYF	TGTGCCATCAGTGATTCGGGTCCTACGCAGTATTTT
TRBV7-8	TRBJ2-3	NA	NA	CASSPASYTDTQYF	TGTGCCAGCAGCCCCGCATCGTACACAGATACGCAGTATTTT
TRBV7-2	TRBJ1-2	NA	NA	CASSSRQIYGYTF	TGTGCCAGCAGCTCCCGACAGATCTATGGCTACACCTTC
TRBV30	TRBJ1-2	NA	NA	CAWSSWPRGNYGYTF	TGTGCCTGGAGTTCCTGGCCAAGGGGTAACTATGGCTACACCTTC
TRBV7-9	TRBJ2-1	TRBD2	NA	CASSLATGLAGSNEQFF	TGTGCCAGCAGCTTAGCCACGGGACTAGCGGGATCCAATGAGCAGTTCTTC
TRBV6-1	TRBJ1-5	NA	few	CASSEFSSGGFSNQPQHF	TGTGCCAGCAGTGAATTTAGCTCGGGTGGTTTTAGCAATCAGCCCCAGCATTTT
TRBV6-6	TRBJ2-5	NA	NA	CASSSPPGVKTQYF	TGTGCCAGCAGTTCCCCCCCGGGGGTGAAGACCCAGTACTTC
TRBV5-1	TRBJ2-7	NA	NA	CASSFDGPTISEQYF	TGCGCCAGCAGCTTTGACGGACCGACGATAAGCGAGCAGTACTTC
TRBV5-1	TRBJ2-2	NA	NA	CASSLVGGTGELFF	TGCGCCAGCAGCTTGGTCGGCGGGACCGGGGAGCTGTTTTTT
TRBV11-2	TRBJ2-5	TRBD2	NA	CASSLGLAGSEQETQYF	TGTGCCAGCAGCTTGGGACTAGCGGGTTCTGAACAAGAGACCCAGTACTTC
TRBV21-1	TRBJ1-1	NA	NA	CASSNQGVTEAFF	TGTGCCAGCAGCAATCAGGGGGTCACTGAAGCTTTCTTT
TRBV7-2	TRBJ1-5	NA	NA	CASSLGGASNQPQHF	TGTGCCAGCAGCTTAGGGGGTGCGAGCAATCAGCCCCAGCATTTT
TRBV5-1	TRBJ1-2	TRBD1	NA	CASSSGTGDNYGYTF	TGCGCCAGCAGCTCCGGGACAGGGGATAACTATGGCTACACCTTC
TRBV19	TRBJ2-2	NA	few	CASSIDDGAGELFF	TGTGCCAGTAGTATTGACGACGGGGCCGGGGAGCTGTTTTTT
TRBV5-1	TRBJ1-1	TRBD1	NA	CASSWRQGNTEAFF	TGCGCCAGCAGCTGGCGACAGGGGAACACTGAAGCTTTCTTT
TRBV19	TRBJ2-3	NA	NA	CASSMDLEHTQYF	TGTGCCAGTAGTATGGACTTGGAACATACGCAGTATTTT
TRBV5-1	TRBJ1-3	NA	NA	CASSLVGGEGNTIYF	TGCGCCAGCAGCTTGGTTGGGGGCGAAGGAAACACCATATATTTT
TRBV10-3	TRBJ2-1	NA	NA	CAISPRGAYNEQFF	TGTGCCATCAGCCCGAGGGGGGCCTACAATGAGCAGTTCTTC
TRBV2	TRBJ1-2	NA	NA	CASSPYGGRDGYTF	TGTGCCAGCAGTCCGTATGGGGGCAGGGATGGCTACACCTTC
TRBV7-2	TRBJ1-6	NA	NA	CASSSMVFNSPLHF	TGTGCCAGCAGTTCAATGGTTTTTAATTCACCCCTCCACTTT
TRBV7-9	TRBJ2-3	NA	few	CASSLAGGPSTDTQYF	TGTGCCAGCAGCTTAGCGGGCGGTCCTAGCACAGATACGCAGTATTTT
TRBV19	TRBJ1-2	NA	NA	CASSIDFGGIDGYTF	TGTGCCAGTAGTATAGATTTTGGGGGTATTGATGGCTACACCTTC
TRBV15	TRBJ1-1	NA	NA	CATSRAGTNQRAFF	TGTGCCACCAGCAGGGCTGGGACAAATCAAAGGGCTTTCTTT
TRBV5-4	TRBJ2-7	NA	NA	CASSLDRRSYEQYF	TGTGCCAGCAGCTTGGACAGGAGGTCCTACGAGCAGTACTTC